The rows below give T cell receptor beta chains drawn from one sample of a study of T cell changes during pregnancy in multiple sclerosis. TCRdb's copy holds only in-frame clones and misses some; the assay was immunoSEQ multiplex PCR. This repertoire shows tens of thousands of clones, around nine tenths found once; its top ten account for about 0.8%. Sequenced material: CD4+ T cells from peripheral blood mononuclear cells, taken in the first trimester of pregnancy. The source of these receptors is a female donor in good health, enrolled as a control in a pregnancy study. Each CDR3 is given with its conserved first and last residue. Each record gives: D gene, V gene, clone size, J gene, CDR3 protein, CDR3 DNA. A D gene is named only where the DNA matches it firmly. For some rows the clone size is stated as once, few or many, or as a class when expanded; others skip it.

d_call: TRBD1; v_call: TRBV11-2; clone_size: NA; j_call: TRBJ1-6; cdr3_aa: CASTRDRDRNSPLHF; cdr3_nt: TGTGCCAGCACCCGGGACAGGGACCGCAATTCACCCCTCCACTTT
d_call: NA; v_call: TRBV6-6; clone_size: NA; j_call: TRBJ1-1; cdr3_aa: CASSYPTGFENTEAFF; cdr3_nt: TGTGCCAGCAGTTACCCGACTGGTTTCGAGAACACTGAAGCTTTCTTT
d_call: NA; v_call: TRBV4-3; clone_size: NA; j_call: TRBJ1-4; cdr3_aa: CASSQDPVNEKLFF; cdr3_nt: TGCGCCAGCAGCCAAGATCCCGTTAATGAAAAACTGTTTTTT
d_call: TRBD2; v_call: TRBV6-6; clone_size: NA; j_call: TRBJ2-3; cdr3_aa: CASNNRLAELTDTQYF; cdr3_nt: TGTGCCAGCAACAACAGGCTAGCGGAGCTCACAGATACGCAGTATTTT
d_call: NA; v_call: TRBV2; clone_size: NA; j_call: TRBJ2-7; cdr3_aa: CASRLQGHEQYF; cdr3_nt: TGTGCCAGCAGATTACAGGGACACGAGCAGTACTTC
d_call: NA; v_call: TRBV19; clone_size: NA; j_call: TRBJ1-4; cdr3_aa: CASSIPGGGNEKLFF; cdr3_nt: TGTGCCAGTAGTATTCCTGGGGGCGGGAATGAAAAACTGTTTTTT
d_call: TRBD2; v_call: TRBV9; clone_size: NA; j_call: TRBJ2-5; cdr3_aa: CASSAQLAGAQETQYF; cdr3_nt: TGTGCCAGCAGCGCCCAACTAGCGGGGGCCCAAGAGACCCAGTACTTC
d_call: TRBD2; v_call: TRBV5-4; clone_size: NA; j_call: TRBJ2-1; cdr3_aa: CASSLPSGGALNEQFF; cdr3_nt: TGTGCCAGCAGCTTGCCTAGCGGGGGGGCCCTCAATGAGCAGTTCTTC
d_call: TRBD1; v_call: TRBV19; clone_size: NA; j_call: TRBJ1-2; cdr3_aa: CASSNPGQGYDGYTF; cdr3_nt: TGTGCCAGTAGTAACCCCGGACAGGGCTATGATGGCTACACCTTC
d_call: TRBD1; v_call: TRBV5-5; clone_size: NA; j_call: TRBJ1-6; cdr3_aa: CASSSTGVSYNSPLHF; cdr3_nt: TGTGCCAGCAGCTCAACAGGGGTCTCCTATAATTCACCCCTCCACTTT
d_call: NA; v_call: TRBV6-5; clone_size: NA; j_call: TRBJ1-1; cdr3_aa: CASGEKQGLHTEAFF; cdr3_nt: TGTGCCAGCGGGGAGAAACAGGGATTGCACACTGAAGCTTTCTTT
d_call: NA; v_call: TRBV9; clone_size: NA; j_call: TRBJ2-7; cdr3_aa: CASSVGGDSFYEQYF; cdr3_nt: TGTGCCAGCAGCGTAGGTGGCGACTCATTCTACGAGCAGTACTTC
d_call: TRBD1; v_call: TRBV5-4; clone_size: NA; j_call: TRBJ1-6; cdr3_aa: CASSYRTGNNYNSPLHF; cdr3_nt: TGTGCCAGCAGTTACCGGACAGGTAACAACTATAATTCACCCCTCCACTTT
d_call: NA; v_call: TRBV4-3; clone_size: NA; j_call: TRBJ2-1; cdr3_aa: CASSPQPTGYNEQFF; cdr3_nt: TGCGCCAGCAGCCCACAGCCTACAGGGTACAATGAGCAGTTCTTC
d_call: NA; v_call: TRBV7-2; clone_size: NA; j_call: TRBJ2-3; cdr3_aa: CASSQGNGIDTQYF; cdr3_nt: TGTGCCAGCAGCCAGGGGAATGGTATAGATACGCAGTATTTT
d_call: TRBD2; v_call: TRBV5-6; clone_size: NA; j_call: TRBJ2-1; cdr3_aa: CASSFPTSGGLNEQFF; cdr3_nt: TGTGCCAGCAGCTTCCCGACTAGCGGGGGGCTCAACGAGCAGTTCTTC
d_call: NA; v_call: TRBV5-6; clone_size: NA; j_call: TRBJ2-4; cdr3_aa: CASSLEGGIAKNIQYF; cdr3_nt: TGTGCCAGCAGCTTGGAGGGGGGGATAGCCAAAAACATTCAGTACTTC
d_call: TRBD1; v_call: TRBV5-6; clone_size: NA; j_call: TRBJ2-3; cdr3_aa: CASSLRGQSLDTQYF; cdr3_nt: TGTGCCAGCAGCCTTCGGGGACAGAGCTTGGATACGCAGTATTTT
d_call: TRBD1; v_call: TRBV2; clone_size: few; j_call: TRBJ1-4; cdr3_aa: CASQLTGAGSEKLFF; cdr3_nt: TGTGCCAGCCAATTAACAGGGGCAGGGAGTGAAAAACTGTTTTTT
d_call: TRBD1; v_call: TRBV7-6; clone_size: NA; j_call: TRBJ1-6; cdr3_aa: CASSLMGQDNSPLHF; cdr3_nt: TGTGCCAGCAGCTTAATGGGACAGGATAATTCACCCCTCCACTTT
d_call: TRBD2; v_call: TRBV19; clone_size: NA; j_call: TRBJ2-2; cdr3_aa: CASSDSRTSGYTGELFF; cdr3_nt: TGTGCCAGTAGTGACTCCCGGACTAGCGGGTACACCGGGGAGCTGTTTTTT
d_call: TRBD1; v_call: TRBV27; clone_size: NA; j_call: TRBJ2-5; cdr3_aa: CASIARFGDRGQETQYF; cdr3_nt: TGTGCCAGCATCGCTAGGTTTGGGGACAGGGGGCAAGAGACCCAGTACTTC
d_call: NA; v_call: TRBV7-8; clone_size: NA; j_call: TRBJ1-6; cdr3_aa: CASSPDLDSSYNSPLHF; cdr3_nt: TGTGCCAGCAGCCCCGACCTGGACAGCTCCTATAATTCACCCCTCCACTTT
d_call: TRBD1; v_call: TRBV7-2; clone_size: NA; j_call: TRBJ2-7; cdr3_aa: CASSTYQGAGEQYF; cdr3_nt: TGTGCCAGCAGCACTTACCAGGGGGCTGGCGAGCAGTACTTC
d_call: TRBD1; v_call: TRBV5-1; clone_size: NA; j_call: TRBJ2-3; cdr3_aa: CASSFGQGGTQYF; cdr3_nt: TGCGCCAGCAGCTTCGGACAGGGCGGGACGCAGTATTTT
d_call: NA; v_call: TRBV6-1; clone_size: NA; j_call: TRBJ1-3; cdr3_aa: CASRAGWLSGNTIYF; cdr3_nt: TGTGCCAGCAGAGCGGGGTGGCTCTCTGGAAACACCATATATTTT
d_call: TRBD1; v_call: TRBV5-1; clone_size: once; j_call: TRBJ2-1; cdr3_aa: CASSHGTVPTSYNEQFF; cdr3_nt: TGCGCCAGCAGCCATGGGACAGTACCAACCTCCTACAATGAGCAGTTCTTC
d_call: NA; v_call: TRBV18; clone_size: NA; j_call: TRBJ2-5; cdr3_aa: CASSPSAGHQETQYF; cdr3_nt: TGTGCCAGCTCACCGTCCGCGGGGCACCAAGAGACCCAGTACTTC
d_call: NA; v_call: TRBV15; clone_size: NA; j_call: TRBJ2-7; cdr3_aa: CATSRDVPYEQYF; cdr3_nt: TGTGCCACCAGCAGAGATGTCCCCTACGAGCAGTACTTC
d_call: TRBD1; v_call: TRBV27; clone_size: NA; j_call: TRBJ1-1; cdr3_aa: CASSKPGTGNTEAFF; cdr3_nt: TGTGCCAGCAGTAAACCCGGGACAGGAAACACTGAAGCTTTCTTT
d_call: TRBD1; v_call: TRBV9; clone_size: once; j_call: TRBJ1-3; cdr3_aa: CASSPLGQGAYGNTIYF; cdr3_nt: TGTGCCAGCAGCCCCTTGGGACAGGGGGCTTATGGAAACACCATATATTTT
d_call: NA; v_call: TRBV7-8; clone_size: NA; j_call: TRBJ1-2; cdr3_aa: CASSSRANYGYTF; cdr3_nt: TGTGCCAGCAGCAGCAGGGCTAACTATGGCTACACCTTC
d_call: TRBD2; v_call: TRBV7-2; clone_size: NA; j_call: TRBJ2-3; cdr3_aa: CASSLGLAGPTSTDTQYF; cdr3_nt: TGTGCCAGCAGCTTGGGACTAGCGGGGCCCACGAGCACAGATACGCAGTATTTT
d_call: TRBD2; v_call: TRBV7-2; clone_size: NA; j_call: TRBJ2-1; cdr3_aa: CASSLAGGLAYNEQFF; cdr3_nt: TGTGCCAGCAGCTTAGCAGGGGGACTAGCGTACAATGAGCAGTTCTTC
d_call: TRBD1; v_call: TRBV7-2; clone_size: NA; j_call: TRBJ2-7; cdr3_aa: CASSLAPDRAYEQYF; cdr3_nt: TGTGCCAGCAGCTTAGCTCCGGACAGGGCCTACGAGCAGTACTTC
d_call: NA; v_call: TRBV29-1; clone_size: NA; j_call: TRBJ2-3; cdr3_aa: CSAGGEPPAGDTQYF; cdr3_nt: TGCAGCGCCGGGGGTGAACCCCCGGCGGGAGATACGCAGTATTTT